This is a list of T cell receptor beta chains from one sample in a study of T cells in Graves' hyperthyroidism and ophthalmopathy. MiXCR, run by TCRdb on the multiplex PCR reads, gives a single entry per CDR3 protein. The data contain 390,000 or so distinct CDR3 sequences, about 14% of them singletons. What was sequenced was blood. The origin of the receptors is a man younger than 30 with Graves' ophthalmopathy. Each CDR3 is given with its conserved first and last residue. A D gene is named only where the DNA matches it firmly. Clone size is given for some rows only: seen once, a few or many times, or a class if the clone is expanded.

d_gene	v_gene	abundance	j_gene	CDR3nt	CDR3aa
.	TRBV10-2	.	TRBJ1-6	TGCGCCAGCGCACGGGCATCTTCACCCCTCCACTTT	CASARASSPLHF
TRBD1	TRBV5-6	few	TRBJ1-4	TGTGCCAGCAGCTGGACGGGACAGGGGGCTCTGAAACTGTTTTTT	CASSWTGQGALKLFF
.	TRBV6-1	many	TRBJ2-6	TGTGCCAGCAGGCCCGGGACTGCGTCTGGGGCCAACGTCCTGACTTTC	CASRPGTASGANVLTF
.	TRBV15	.	TRBJ2-5	TGTGCCACCAGCAGAGGCTTTGGGGAGACCCAGTACTTC	CATSRGFGETQYF
.	TRBV20-1	many	TRBJ2-3	TGCAGTGCTGGGGGTCTCCGAACAGATACGCAGTATTTT	CSAGGLRTDTQYF
TRBD1	TRBV5-1	many	TRBJ2-3	TGCGCCAGCAGCTCCAACCCTTTTGACAGGGGAGCAGATACGCAGTATTTT	CASSSNPFDRGADTQYF
TRBD1	TRBV5-6	few	TRBJ1-2	TGTGCCAGCAGCTGGGACAGGGCAAACTATGGCTACACCTTC	CASSWDRANYGYTF
TRBD1	TRBV5-1	many	TRBJ2-7	TGCGCCAGCAGATATGGACAGGAATGGAGTGCCGGCTACGAGCAGTACTTC	CASRYGQEWSAGYEQYF
.	TRBV24-1	.	TRBJ2-1	TGTGCCACCAGTGATTATGAGAGCTCCTACAATGAGCAGTTCTTC	CATSDYESSYNEQFF
.	TRBV19	.	TRBJ2-2	TGTGCCAGTGCCCAACCGAACACCGGGGAGCTGTTTTTT	CASAQPNTGELFF
.	TRBV10-1	.	TRBJ2-3	TGCGCCAGCAGTGATAAAGCAGATACGCAGTATTTT	CASSDKADTQYF
.	TRBV12-3/TRBV12-4	few	TRBJ2-2	TGTGCCAGCAGTATTGGGCAGTGGGGCGGGGAGCTGTTTTTT	CASSIGQWGGELFF
.	TRBV6-1	.	TRBJ2-2	TGTGCCAGCACCGTACCCTCAGGAAGCACCGGGGAGCTGTTTTTT	CASTVPSGSTGELFF
.	TRBV9	.	TRBJ2-3	TGTGCCAGCAGCGTAGGGGGGGAGGATACGCAGTATTTT	CASSVGGEDTQYF
.	TRBV15	many	TRBJ1-1	TGTGCCACCAGCACCCTCTCATGGGGCACTGAAGCTTTCTTT	CATSTLSWGTEAFF
TRBD1	TRBV7-9	.	TRBJ2-2	TGTGCCAGCTATGCCGGGACAGGTGACACCGGGGAGCTGTTTTTT	CASYAGTGDTGELFF
.	TRBV19	few	TRBJ1-2	TGTGCCAGTAGTATAGTGGGATGGGCCTATGGCTACACCTTC	CASSIVGWAYGYTF
.	TRBV11-2	many	TRBJ2-5	TGTGCCAGCAGCTTAGGGCAGGGTCTAGAGACCCAGTACTTC	CASSLGQGLETQYF
TRBD2	TRBV3-1	many	TRBJ2-1	TGTGCCAGCAGCCTTACTAGCGGGAGATTGGGGAATGAGCAGTTCTTC	CASSLTSGRLGNEQFF
TRBD2	TRBV9	few	TRBJ2-1	TGTGCCAGCAGCGCCCCGACTAGCGGGAGTCCTTACAATGAGCAGTTCTTC	CASSAPTSGSPYNEQFF
TRBD2	TRBV12-3/TRBV12-4	many	TRBJ2-7	TGTGCCAGCAGTTCCCCCGGCGGACTAGCGACGCACGAGCAGTACTTC	CASSSPGGLATHEQYF
TRBD2	TRBV7-2	many	TRBJ2-7	TGTGCCAGCAGCTTAGGGCGGGGGAGGTACGAGCAGTACTTC	CASSLGRGRYEQYF
.	TRBV19	.	TRBJ2-3	TGTGCCAGTAGTATGAACAGCCGCACAGATACGCAGTATTTT	CASSMNSRTDTQYF
.	TRBV5-1	many	TRBJ2-7	TGCGCCAGCAGGGGAACCTACGAGCAGTACTTC	CASRGTYEQYF
TRBD2	TRBV4-2	.	TRBJ2-1	TGTGCCAGCAGCCATGATACTAGCGGAGGGGGCAATGAGCAGTTCTTC	CASSHDTSGGGNEQFF
.	TRBV7-9	.	TRBJ2-3	TGTGCCGGCAGACCTACAGGGTTTTTGGATACGCAGTATTTT	CAGRPTGFLDTQYF
.	TRBV7-9	many	TRBJ1-1	TGTGCCAGCAATGACGGTTTTAACACTGAAGCTTTCTTT	CASNDGFNTEAFF
TRBD2	TRBV20-1	.	TRBJ2-7	TGCAGTGCAGCGGGACTAGCAGTCGAGCAGTACTTC	CSAAGLAVEQYF
.	TRBV9	.	TRBJ1-1	TGTGCCAGCAGCGTTCATATTGGCACTGAAGCTTTCTTT	CASSVHIGTEAFF
.	TRBV27	few	TRBJ1-3	TGTGCCAGCAGTCAAAACACCATATATTTT	CASSQNTIYF